The 9 T cell receptor beta chains below were found in one sample sequenced in a study of blood T cell repertoires in COVID-19. Libraries were prepared by immunoSEQ multiplex PCR; TCRdb keeps only in-frame clonotypes and omits some of them. The sample has approximately 200,000 clones; around 79% are singletons. The sequenced material came from peripheral blood. Receptors were obtained from a woman in her thirties or forties with COVID-19, enrolled during active disease.

The chain joins TRBV7-9 to TRBJ1-1; no definite D call. CDR1 and CDR2 (germline): SEHNR, FQNEAQ (reference sequence). V lost 5 bases and J 3 bases, leaving 13 bases between the germline ends. The CDR3 covers 14 residues. The CDR3 region has the DNA TGTGCCAGCAGCAAAATGGGCCTGGACACTGAAGCTTTCTTT. Translating gives CASSKMGLDTEAFF.

V gene TRBV18 combines with J gene TRBJ1-1, with 7 bases aligning to TRBD1. This CDR3 comprises 14 residues. The germline V gene has CDR1 KGHSH and CDR2 LQKENI. The V segment lost 6 bases and the J segment 1 base; nucleotides outside the gene matches: 5. The CDR3 nucleotides are TGTGCCAGCTCTCTACAGGGGTGGAACACTGAAGCTTTCTTT. Protein: CASSLQGWNTEAFF. The full variable domain, rest sourced from reference TRBV18 and TRBJ1-1, is NAGVMQNPRHLVRRRGQEARLRCSPMKGHSHVYWYRQLPEEGLKFMVYLQKENIIDESGMPKERFSAEFPKEGPSILRIQQVVRGDSAAYFCASSLQGWNTEAFFGQGTRLTVV.

The J gene is TRBJ2-2, the V gene TRBV11-2, with D possibly TRBD1 on 5 matching bases. V dropped 3 bases and J dropped 5 bases, with 10 bases sitting between them. Per germline, CDR1 SGHAT and CDR2 FQNNGV. CDR3 size: 14 residues. The CDR3 protein is CASSLSQGTGELFF. CDR3 coding DNA: TGTGCCAGCAGCTTGTCGCAGGGAACCGGGGAGCTGTTTTTT.

J is TRBJ1-2 and V is TRBV18, with unresolved D. The CDR3 is 15 amino acids. Trimming shortened V by 5 bases and J by 5 bases, and 18 bases separated the two germline ends. Germline V CDR1 and CDR2: KGHSH, LQKENI. CDR3 protein: CASSASSGQIYGYTF. The CDR3, as DNA: TGTGCCAGCTCAGCATCAAGCGGGCAGATTTATGGCTACACCTTC.

The rearrangement links TRBV29-1 to TRBJ2-1; maybe TRBD2 (5 bases). The germline V and J ends were trimmed by 1 base and 7 bases, with 11 bases remaining between them. Germline V gene sequence: CDR1 SQVTM, CDR2 ANQGSEA. This CDR3 contains 13 residues. The CDR3 DNA reads TGCAGCGTTGAAGGCCTCCGGGGAAATGAGCAGTTCTTC. The encoded protein is CSVEGLRGNEQFF.

V usage is TRBV5-1 and J usage is TRBJ1-4; 7 bases are shared with TRBD1. The length of the CDR3 is 20 residues. Trimming removed 0 bases from V and 0 bases from J; junction bases left unmatched: 14. Germline V gene lookup returns CDR1 SGHRS and CDR2 YFSETQ. The CDR3 coding sequence is TGCGCCAGCAGCTTGGGTGTGAAGGGGGCCCTAGTTGCAACTAATGAAAAACTGTTTTTT. Translated: CASSLGVKGALVATNEKLFF.

V and J are TRBV7-9 and TRBJ1-2; D is unresolved. This CDR3 has 19 residues. The germline gives CDR1 SEHNR, CDR2 FQNEAQ (reference sequence). Trimming took off 10 bases at V and 0 bases at J, with 30 bases between the two ends. The CDR3: CATTAFKSSASLPNYGYTF. The CDR3 DNA reads TGTGCCACCACTGCTTTTAAGTCCAGCGCCTCCCTTCCTAACTATGGCTACACCTTC.

In its sample, this clone was seen a few times. The CDR3 DNA follows: TGTGCCATCAGTGAGAAGGACGGGAACTCAAACACCATATATTTT. Translation gives CAISEKDGNSNTIYF. The chain carries TRBV10-3 and TRBJ1-3; no clear D. Germline CDR1 ENHRY, CDR2 SYGVKD. The V and J ends lost 2 bases and 6 bases respectively, with 14 bases between them. This CDR3 region has 15 residues.

This sequence joins TRBV7-2 and TRBJ1-2, with D possibly TRBD1 on 5 matching bases. The germline V gene encodes CDR1 SGHTA and CDR2 FQGNSA. This CDR3 has 15 residues. Trimming stripped 6 bases from V and 4 bases from J, with 18 bases between. The DNA of the CDR3 is TGTGCCAGCAGGTCACCGGGACTGAATCTCTATGGCTACACCTTC. This codes for CASRSPGLNLYGYTF.